This T cell receptor beta chain was obtained from a study of CD8+ T cells in alopecia areata. Treatment indicated: oral pan-JAK inhibitor, 5-10 mg twice daily. Germline assignment: CDR1 LGHNT and CDR2 FRNRAP. The CDR3 has 14 amino acids. Deletions cut 6 bases from V and 0 bases from J, with 11 bases between. Once RNA had been extracted, it was reverse transcribed into cDNA to act as the sequencing template. Repertoires were generated with immunoSEQ multiplex PCR, while TCRdb's copy carries only in-frame clones and drops some. This sample has 150,000 to 200,000 clones, with 60% found just once. This clonotype originated in a human donor with alopecia areata. The chain carries TRBV12-5 and TRBJ1-1; TRBD1 is a possible D gene (6 bases). The sample here was CD4+ T cells sorted from blood, taken at week 4, from a patient treated with tofacitinib. The CDR3 is CASGDDRMNTEAFF. CDR3 DNA sequence: TGTGCTAGTGGGGACGACAGGATGAACACTGAAGCTTTCTTT.